These 5 T cell receptor beta chains share one sample of origin, sequenced in a study of regulatory T cells in long-lasting Graves disease. The authors built TCR beta libraries using iRepertoire HTBI primers and Arm-PCR of CDR3 regions. TCRdb passed the multiplex PCR reads through MiXCR, listing each CDR3 protein once. Of roughly 400,000 distinct CDR3 sequences in the sample, roughly a fifth were seen once. Stated time point: persistent/refractory GD, antithyroid drugs over 5 years with positive TRAb. PBMC-extracted RNA yielded the TCR library. Sequences were derived from peripheral blood mononuclear cells (PBMCs), sampled when the disease was refractory, from a patient treated with antithyroid drugs. These receptors all come from a female donor with Graves disease.

This clonotype was seen more than once but under ten times. This chain joins TRBV3-1 and TRBJ2-7, with 10 bases fitting TRBD1. V shed 3 bases, J shed 5 bases, and the junction held 4 bases outside the gene matches. Germline-derived CDR1 and CDR2 are LGHDT and YNNKEL (reference sequence). This CDR3 is 14 amino acids long. The CDR3 loop is CASSQGQGNHEQYF. In DNA form, the CDR3 reads TGTGCCAGCAGCCAGGGACAGGGGAACCACGAGCAGTACTTC.

J is TRBJ2-7 and V is TRBV6-1; the D gene could be TRBD1 or TRBD2 (5 bases each). This CDR3 is built from 15 residues. Germline CDR1 and CDR2: MNHNS and SASEGT. Trimming took off 0 bases at V and 5 bases at J, with 14 bases between the two ends. The CDR3 sequence: CASSEAAGDPHEQYF. CDR3 in DNA: TGTGCCAGCAGTGAAGCAGCCGGGGACCCCCACGAGCAGTACTTC.

V gene TRBV29-1 combines with J gene TRBJ1-3; 7 positions match TRBD1. The germline V gene has CDR1 SQVTM and CDR2 ANQGSEA. The CDR3 length is 15 residues. Trimming at V came to 6 bases and at J to 0 bases, leaving 8 bases not matched to a gene. The CDR3 here is CSVRSRDSSGNTIYF. DNA of the CDR3: TGCAGCGTCCGATCCCGGGACAGCTCTGGAAACACCATATATTTT.

Of note for this clonotype: Germline and junction disagree at one end, which may indicate a read error. V and J are TRBV6-1 and TRBJ2-7, with 7 bases aligning to TRBD1. The CDR3 has 15 amino acids. In germline, CDR1 is MNHNS, CDR2 SASEGT. The CDR3, as DNA: TGTGTCAGCAGTGAGAGGACAGGCAGCTCCTACGAGCAGTACTTC. The encoded protein is CVSSERTGSSYEQYF.

This clonotype appeared many times. V is TRBV3-1 and J is TRBJ1-2; weak D call: TRBD1 (5 bases). The CDR3 sequence is 15 residues long. Per germline, CDR1 LGHDT and CDR2 YNNKEL (reference sequence). V lost 0 bases, J lost 3 bases, and 11 bases lay in between. The DNA of the CDR3 is TGTGCCAGCAGCCAAGACCCCGGGACTGACTATGGCTACACCTTC. Protein product: CASSQDPGTDYGYTF.